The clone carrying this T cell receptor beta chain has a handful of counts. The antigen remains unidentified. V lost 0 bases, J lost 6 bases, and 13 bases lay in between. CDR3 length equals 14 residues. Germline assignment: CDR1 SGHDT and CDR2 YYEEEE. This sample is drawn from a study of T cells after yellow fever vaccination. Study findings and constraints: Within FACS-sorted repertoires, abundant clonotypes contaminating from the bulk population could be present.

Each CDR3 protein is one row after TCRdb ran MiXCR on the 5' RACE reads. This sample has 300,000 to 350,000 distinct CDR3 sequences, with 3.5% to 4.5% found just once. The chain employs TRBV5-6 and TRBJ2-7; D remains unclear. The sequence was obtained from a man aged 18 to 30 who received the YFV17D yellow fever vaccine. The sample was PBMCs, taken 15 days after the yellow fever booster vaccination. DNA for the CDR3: TGTGCCAGCAGCTTGGCAATTTCCGTGGGCGAGCAGTACTTC. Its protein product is CASSLAISVGEQYF.